Listed here is a single TCR beta chain. Ten or more counts support this clonotype. The clone's antigen remains unknown. It has no much larger one-base neighbor in the sample; base qualities were not kept. According to the study, the label for this sample's time point signals: persistent/refractory GD, antithyroid drugs over 5 years with positive TRAb. For both TCR sequencing and RNA sequencing, RNA was extracted from PBMCs in TRIzol. The diagnosis of Graves' disease was made according to American Thyroid Association guidelines. Patients for the study were recruited at an endocrinology department in Xi'an, China. Each patient gave roughly 10 milliliters of peripheral blood, collected in an EDTA anticoagulant tube. Ficoll Paque Plus density gradient separation was used to isolate PBMCs, and no further T cell sorting was performed. An Agilent 2100 Bioanalyzer and agarose gel were used to check RNA quality, while a NanoDrop 2000 measured RNA concentration.

The data originate from a study of regulatory T cells in long-lasting Graves disease (dated by TCRdb to the early 2020s). Describing the broader study: Persistent Graves' disease meant more than 5 years of antithyroid drug treatment with TSH receptor autoantibodies that stayed positive. On average, persistent Graves' disease patients in the clinical cohort had been on antithyroid drugs for about 9.3 years. The study took place in China and was registered as a clinical trial. Persistent Graves' disease patients were compared with newly diagnosed Graves' disease patients by peripheral blood TCR sequencing and RNA sequencing. TCR sequencing covered around 13 persistent and around 20 newly diagnosed Graves' disease patients, some 33 samples in total. Overall study outcomes, separate from this receptor: Only the TCR beta chain was sequenced and analyzed. Lower TCR Shannon entropy and fewer highly expanded clones were observed in persistent Graves' disease patients than in newly diagnosed patients, which suggested clonal expansion. Patients with persistent disease shared more public clonotypes (approximately 2,500) than newly diagnosed patients did (around 1,000). The authors noted that the small sample size was a limitation that may lower accuracy. Because the primary lesion, thyroid tissue, could not be accessed, the study looked at peripheral blood alone.

Library preparation employed multiplex PCR. Instrument on record: Illumina HiSeq 4000. iRepertoire HTBI primers and Arm-PCR amplification of CDR3 regions were used to construct TCR beta libraries. Gel purification was performed on PCR products prior to sequencing. The authors' pipeline ran thus. Gene usage analysis of CDR3 amino acid clonotypes used the approximately 56 TRBV and 14 to 15 TRBJ segments found across samples. COPE and FqMerger were used to merge the filtered high-quality paired reads into contigs. BLAST was used to align contigs to the IMGT TRBV, TRBD and TRBJ reference genes, and CDR3 was defined following IMGT. Any clonotype with a frequency above 0.1% was classified as a highly expanded clone. Repertoire diversity was measured by Shannon entropy, and V-J evenness by the Gini coefficient. Clonotypes shared by more than one individual were considered public. TCRdb reprocessing: public reads trimmed at Q25 with fastp, clones called with MiXCR, in-frame beta chains kept. Rows are combined by CDR3 protein, so each entry shows the most common genes and DNA. These V and J calls derive from TCRdb rather than the authors' analysis. The sample table shows over 650,000 distinct CDR3 sequences, and 25% to 35% are seen once. The top ten clonotypes cover 35% to 55% of the sample.

The origin of this receptor is a female donor with Graves disease. The source material was peripheral blood mononuclear cells (PBMCs), sampled when the disease was refractory, from a patient treated with antithyroid drugs.

The CDR3 protein: CASSLTRRNTEAFF. In nucleotides, the sequence is TGTGCCAGCAGTTTGACCCGTCGGAACACTGAAGCTTTCTTT. The chain links TRBV12-3 or TRBV12-4 with TRBJ1-1; no confident D gene assignment can be made. The V and J ends are trimmed by 3 bases and 1 base, leaving 9 bases between them. Including the terminal cysteine and phenylalanine, the CDR3 comprises 14 residues. Kept here is only the CDR3 DNA, which spans 42 bases and is read in frame from base 1.